This note documents a single T cell receptor (beta chain) sequence. No antigen is known for it. Libraries were prepared by immunoSEQ multiplex PCR; TCRdb keeps only in-frame clonotypes and omits some of them. The sample lists about 130,000 clones, roughly 90% occurring once. The sample comes from a study of T cell responses to AZD1222 COVID-19 vaccine. Study results and limitations: Regions 160-218 and 743-854 held dominance among vaccine-associated CD4 TCRs, which spanned spike.

From germline, CDR1 is ENHRY and CDR2 SYGVKD. The V gene end was trimmed by 6 bases and the J gene end by 6 bases; junction bases not matched to a gene: 0. The CDR3 sequence is 12 residues long. This clonotype originated in an adult in good health. Source: peripheral blood, taken on day 0 of AZD1222 vaccination. This chain joins TRBV10-3 and TRBJ1-4, with TRBD1 matching over 8 bases. The CDR3 protein is CAIRQGDEKLFF. The DNA of the CDR3 is TGTGCCATCAGACAGGGGGATGAAAAACTGTTTTTT.